Here is one T cell receptor beta chain with its context. Its antigen is undetermined. Each CDR3 protein gets one entry after TCRdb re-called the reads with MiXCR. The sample holds some 920,000 distinct CDR3 sequences, 25% to 40% seen once. The data were taken from a study of T cell repertoires in cytomegalovirus infection. Study-level background: Both CMV infection and a matching HLA type were indicated by public TCR beta signatures.

Germline loops: CDR1 SQVTM, CDR2 ANQGSEA. The CDR3 extends over 11 amino acids. This clonotype was sampled from a human donor in good health (CMV status not recorded). Some clones in this sample may be carry-over from other donors' samples. The rearrangement uses TRBV29-1 and TRBJ1-2; tentative D call: TRBD1 (6 bases). The sample consisted of cultured CD8+ T cells from PBMCs, taken from culture after CMV antigen stimulation. CDR3 DNA: TGCACCCTATCCACAGGGCAAGGCTACACCTTC. Protein product: CTLSTGQGYTF.